What follows are 31 T cell receptor beta chains derived from one specimen sequenced in a study of graft-versus-host responses after intestinal transplantation (TCRdb year 2021). Antigens for these TCRs are unknown. Preparation of the library involved the immunoSEQ multiplex PCR assay. Drawn from immuneACCESS, this table holds only the in-frame rearrangements with V and J called that TCRdb kept. Clones are partly lost; checked studies trace under half to an unresolved V gene and leave the rest unexplained. Counted in this sample were roughly 70,000 clones; around 82% of them appeared once. Jointly, the top ten make up roughly 0.4% of the sample. This specimen's time point label, interpreted: cells obtained before transplantation from donor or recipient. Material: unstimulated CD4+ T cells sorted from spleen or lymph node cells, obtained before transplant. These receptors all come from a human donor who was the organ donor for an intestinal transplant.

J is TRBJ2-4 and V is TRBV11-2; D is possibly TRBD1 (7 bases). The germline V gene encodes CDR1 SGHAT and CDR2 FQNNGV. The CDR3 loop spans 16 amino acids. Trimming left V 0 bases short and J 4 bases short, with 13 bases between. The CDR3 loop is CASSLDRGTVKNIQYF. For the CDR3, the DNA is TGTGCCAGCAGCTTAGATCGCGGGACAGTGAAAAACATTCAGTACTTC.

This clone was detected only a few times. The chain employs TRBV10-1 and TRBJ1-2; a weak D match, TRBD1 (6 bases). This CDR3 is 14 amino acids long. Germline lookup yields CDR1 WNHNN and CDR2 SYGVQD (reference sequence). Trimming cost V 0 bases and J 6 bases, with 11 bases left between them. DNA for the CDR3: TGCGCCAGCAGTGAGTCCCGACAGGTTCATGGCTACACCTTC. Amino acid sequence: CASSESRQVHGYTF.

The chain couples TRBV5-4 to TRBJ2-2, with 7 bases identical to TRBD1. V shed 4 bases and J 3 bases; nucleotides not matched to a gene: 9. Germline CDR1 and CDR2: SGHNT and YYREEE (reference sequence). The CDR3 contains 16 residues. CDR3 in DNA: TGTGCCAGCAGCGAACAGGGGAATAGGTACACCGGGGAGCTGTTTTTT. Amino acids: CASSEQGNRYTGELFF.

This CDR3 reads CASSEQASGAATQYF. CDR3 DNA sequence: TGTGCCAGCAGTGAACAGGCTAGCGGGGCGGCTACGCAGTATTTT. This sequence joins TRBV6-1 and TRBJ2-3; 9 bases line up with TRBD2. CDR1 is MNHNS and CDR2 is SASEGT in the germline V gene. There are 15 residues in the CDR3. Losses at the gene ends were 2 bases for V and 8 bases for J; bases not matched to a gene: 8.

The J gene is TRBJ1-5, the V gene TRBV27; a possible D gene is TRBD1 (6 bases). Germline CDR1 reads MNHEY; CDR2 reads SMNVEV (reference sequence). Trimming shortened V by 4 bases and J by 4 bases, and 8 bases separated the two germline ends. The CDR3 is made up of 13 amino acids. The CDR3: CASSWTANQPQHF. The CDR3 DNA reads TGTGCCAGCAGTTGGACAGCAAATCAGCCCCAGCATTTT.

The chain joins TRBV28 to TRBJ2-6; the D gene is possibly TRBD1 (5 bases). Germline-derived CDR1 and CDR2 are MDHEN and SYDVKM. V was shortened by 6 bases and J by 0 bases, with 6 bases between the two germline ends. There are 14 residues in the CDR3. The CDR3 region is CASRTDSGANVLTF. In nucleotides, the CDR3 is TGTGCCAGCAGGACAGACTCTGGGGCCAACGTCCTGACTTTC.

The chain links TRBV6-5 to TRBJ1-4, with D possibly being TRBD1 (6 bases). Germline CDR1 reads MNHEY; CDR2 reads SVGAGI. V lost 5 bases and J lost 6, with 13 bases in between. The CDR3 extends over 14 amino acids. This chain's CDR3 is CASSEQGGYEKLFF. DNA for the CDR3: TGTGCCAGCAGTGAACAGGGAGGGTATGAAAAACTGTTTTTT.

This clone was picked up a small number of times. This chain joins TRBV5-8 and TRBJ1-6, with D maybe TRBD1 (6 bases). There are 14 residues in the CDR3. Trimming removed 3 bases at V and 7 bases at J, with 11 bases between. Germline V gene sequence: CDR1 SGHTS, CDR2 YDEGEE. CDR3 sequence (DNA): TGTGCCAGCAGCTCGGGGGGGCAAAATTCACCCCTCCACTTT. Amino acids: CASSSGGQNSPLHF.

This clone was recorded only once. The chain joins TRBV2 to TRBJ2-2, with 7 bases aligning to TRBD2. Trimming at V came to 4 bases and at J to 0 bases, leaving 11 bases not matched to a gene. Germline values: CDR1 SNHLY, CDR2 FYNNEI. The CDR3 covers 18 residues. CDR3 nucleotides: TGTGCCAGCAGTGCTCGGTTGGCGGGGGTCACGAACACCGGGGAGCTGTTTTTT. This translates into CASSARLAGVTNTGELFF.

The V and J genes are TRBV9 and TRBJ2-1, with D perhaps TRBD1 (5 bases). Trimming pared 0 bases from V and 4 bases from J, leaving 14 bases between. This CDR3 has 16 amino acids. Germline CDR1 SGDLS, CDR2 YYNGEE. The CDR3 region is CASSVVIGASYNEQFF. The CDR3 nucleotides read TGTGCCAGCAGCGTAGTAATAGGGGCATCATACAATGAGCAGTTCTTC.

The gene calls are TRBV30 and TRBJ1-2; a weak D match, TRBD1 (5 bases). Trimming stripped 2 bases from V and 3 bases from J, with 16 bases between. Germline CDR1 and CDR2: GTSNPN and SVGIG (reference sequence). The CDR3 length is 15 residues. The CDR3 DNA sequence: TGTGCCTGGAGTACGTGGGACTCCCGGTACTATGGCTACACCTTC. Translated, it gives CAWSTWDSRYYGYTF.

The chain has TRBV7-9 and TRBJ2-4; tentative D call: TRBD1 (6 bases). This CDR3 spans 13 amino acids. V was pared by 0 bases and J by 7 bases, with 7 bases between. In germline, CDR1 is SEHNR, CDR2 FQNEAQ (reference sequence). The CDR3 sequence: CASSLAQGNIQYF. The CDR3 DNA follows: TGTGCCAGCAGCTTAGCGCAGGGGAACATTCAGTACTTC.

This sequence joins TRBV20-1 and TRBJ2-7; unclear D gene. V was clipped by 4 bases and J by 3 bases, with 7 bases between them. Per the germline V gene, CDR1 is DFQATT and CDR2 is SNEGSKA (reference sequence). The CDR3 totals 11 residues. The CDR3 protein is CSATGIYEQYV. In DNA form, the CDR3 reads TGCAGTGCTACAGGTATCTACGAGCAGTACGTC.

This clone was seen more than once but under ten times. The gene calls are TRBV14 and TRBJ1-6, with D tentatively TRBD1 (6 bases). The CDR3 extends over 14 amino acids. The germline V gene has CDR1 SGHDN and CDR2 FVKESK. V lost 1 base to trimming and J lost 10 bases, with 11 bases between them. The CDR3 loop is CASSQAQGFSPLHF. CDR3 DNA sequence: TGTGCCAGCAGCCAAGCTCAGGGGTTCTCACCCCTCCACTTT.

In its sample, this clone was seen a few times. The chain links TRBV5-6 to TRBJ1-6; D perhaps matches TRBD1 (6 bases). This CDR3 region has 15 residues. Germline CDR1 is SGHDT and CDR2 is YYEEEE. V was clipped by 0 bases and J by 8 bases, with 12 bases between them. The CDR3 DNA reads as TGTGCCAGCAGCTTGGAGGGGGTCCTGTATTCACCCCTCCACTTT. Its protein is CASSLEGVLYSPLHF.

The V gene is TRBV29-1, the J gene TRBJ1-1; tentatively, D is TRBD1 (5 bases). There are 12 residues in the CDR3. Germline-derived CDR1 and CDR2 are SQVTM and ANQGSEA. V was clipped by 0 bases and J by 10 bases, with 12 bases between them. The CDR3 sequence is CSVEDLGRGAFF. CDR3 nucleotides: TGCAGCGTTGAAGATCTAGGGAGGGGAGCTTTCTTT.

The chain links TRBV6-5 to TRBJ2-5; a possible D gene is TRBD2 (5 bases). This CDR3 is 14 amino acids long. CDR1 is MNHEY and CDR2 is SVGAGI in the germline V gene. V was pared by 2 bases and J by 4 bases, with 11 bases between. In nucleotides, the CDR3 is TGTGCCAGCAGTTACGGCCTAGCCGGAGAGACCCAGTACTTC. Its protein is CASSYGLAGETQYF.

The rearrangement joins TRBV10-3 to TRBJ1-6; 9 bases fit TRBD1. Germline CDR1 ENHRY, CDR2 SYGVKD. V lost 5 bases, J lost 5 bases, and 7 bases stayed unmatched. The CDR3 is 16 amino acids. CDR3 loop: CAISIRDRANNSPLHF. The CDR3 coding sequence is TGTGCCATCAGTATCCGGGACAGGGCGAATAATTCACCCCTCCACTTT.

The rearrangement uses TRBV5-1 and TRBJ1-2; the D is unclear. V lost 1 base and J 2 bases, leaving 6 bases between the germline ends. Germline V lookup: CDR1 SGHRS, CDR2 YFSETQ. This CDR3 has 13 amino acids. CDR3 residues: CASSLQENYGYTF. The CDR3 nucleotides are TGCGCCAGCAGCTTGCAGGAAAACTATGGCTACACCTTC.

The gene calls are TRBV7-8 and TRBJ2-7; 8 bases are a match to TRBD1. The CDR3 runs 15 residues. The V gene end was trimmed by 4 bases and the J gene end by 1 base; junction bases not matched to a gene: 6. Germline loops: CDR1 SGHVS, CDR2 FQNEAQ. The CDR3 here is CASSYTGTGSYEQYV. The CDR3 DNA is TGTGCCAGCAGCTATACCGGGACAGGATCCTACGAGCAGTACGTC.

This sequence joins TRBV5-1 and TRBJ2-3, with 11 bases lining up with TRBD2. In germline, CDR1 is SGHRS, CDR2 YFSETQ. This CDR3 is 14 amino acids long. The V and J ends lost 9 bases and 4 bases, in that order; junction bases with no gene match: 7. This chain's CDR3 is CATQLAGVSDTQYF. In DNA, the CDR3 is TGCGCCACCCAACTAGCGGGGGTCTCAGATACGCAGTATTTT.

The V call is TRBV9, the J call TRBJ1-3; a possible D gene is TRBD1 (5 bases). The germline V gene encodes CDR1 SGDLS and CDR2 YYNGEE. This CDR3 comprises 15 residues. Trimming stripped 3 bases from V and 2 bases from J, with 12 bases between. The CDR3 nucleotides read TGTGCCAGCAGCGCCGCCGGAGGGGCTGGAAACACCATATATTTT. This translates into CASSAAGGAGNTIYF.

The chain links TRBV7-3 to TRBJ2-1; D is unresolved. The CDR3 extends over 13 amino acids. Trimming pared 4 bases from V and 8 bases from J, leaving 12 bases between. From germline, CDR1 is SGHTA and CDR2 FQGTGA. CDR3 in amino acids: CASSSTRGDEQFF. The CDR3 region has the DNA TGTGCCAGCAGCTCCACCCGCGGCGATGAGCAGTTCTTC.

The rearrangement joins TRBV7-2 to TRBJ2-3, with 8 nucleotides matching TRBD2. The CDR3 totals 12 residues. V was clipped by 5 bases and J by 14 bases; unmatched bases: 9. In germline, CDR1 is SGHTA, CDR2 FQGNSA. CDR3 nucleotide sequence: TGTGCCAGCAGCCCTGGTGTACTAGCGGCGTATTTT. Its translation: CASSPGVLAAYF.

The chain carries TRBV6-5 and TRBJ1-1; 7 positions match TRBD1. The CDR3 loop spans 13 amino acids. Germline CDR1 reads MNHEY; CDR2 reads SVGAGI. V dropped 7 bases and J dropped 0; count of bases not matched to a gene: 2. The DNA of the CDR3 is TGTGCCAGCACCAGGGGGTTGAACACTGAAGCTTTCTTT. Encoded protein: CASTRGLNTEAFF.

CDR3 sequence: CASSLGASTDTQYF. The CDR3 DNA reads as TGTGCCAGCAGCTTGGGAGCCAGCACAGATACGCAGTATTTT. V is TRBV5-6 and J is TRBJ2-3, with unresolved D. This CDR3 has 14 residues. Germline assignment: CDR1 SGHDT and CDR2 YYEEEE. V lost 0 bases to trimming and J lost 0 bases, with 5 bases between them.

The chain links TRBV5-1 to TRBJ2-7; 7 bases line up with TRBD1. V trimming: 2 bases; J trimming: 0 bases; junction bases outside the gene matches: 5. The CDR3 loop spans 15 amino acids. Germline V gives CDR1 SGHRS, CDR2 YFSETQ. The DNA of the CDR3 is TGCGCCAGCAGCTTATGGGGGACAGCCTCCTACGAGCAGTACGTC. As protein: CASSLWGTASYEQYV.

This clone showed up just once. The V gene is TRBV6-5, the J gene TRBJ1-6; D perhaps matches TRBD1 (6 bases). The V end lost 5 bases, the J end lost 9 bases, and 14 bases lay between the germline ends. CDR1 and CDR2 from the germline V gene are MNHEY and SVGAGI. The CDR3 is made up of 14 amino acids. The CDR3 DNA follows: TGTGCCAGCAGTACCCAGGGGCGCGGTTCACCCCTCCACTTT. Its protein is CASSTQGRGSPLHF.

The rearrangement links TRBV7-2 to TRBJ2-3, with a possible D match to TRBD1 (6 bases). The germline gives CDR1 SGHTA, CDR2 FQGNSA. V was cut by 5 bases and J by 3 bases, with 12 bases left in between. CDR3 size: 14 residues. CDR3 coding DNA: TGTGCCAGCAGCACACACAGGGTTACAGATACGCAGTATTTT. Amino acids: CASSTHRVTDTQYF.

The chain is built from TRBV9 and TRBJ2-6; perhaps TRBD1 as D (5 bases). The V end lost 0 bases, the J end lost 1 base, and 17 bases lay between the germline ends. The CDR3 sequence is 19 residues long. Germline V gives CDR1 SGDLS, CDR2 YYNGEE. Here the CDR3 DNA reads TGTGCCAGCAGCGTAGCTACGGACACTCGCTGGTCTGGGGCCAACGTCCTGACTTTC. Its translation: CASSVATDTRWSGANVLTF.

The CDR3 bases are TGTGCCACCAGCAGAGATTATAATCCCACTAGCGCAACAGATACGCAGTATTTT. Amino acids: CATSRDYNPTSATDTQYF. The rearrangement links TRBV15 to TRBJ2-3; 7 bases are a match to TRBD2. Germline V gene data show CDR1 as LNHNV and CDR2 as YYDKDF (reference sequence). The CDR3 extends over 18 amino acids. Unmatched junction bases numbered 12, after V lost 0 bases and J lost 3 bases.